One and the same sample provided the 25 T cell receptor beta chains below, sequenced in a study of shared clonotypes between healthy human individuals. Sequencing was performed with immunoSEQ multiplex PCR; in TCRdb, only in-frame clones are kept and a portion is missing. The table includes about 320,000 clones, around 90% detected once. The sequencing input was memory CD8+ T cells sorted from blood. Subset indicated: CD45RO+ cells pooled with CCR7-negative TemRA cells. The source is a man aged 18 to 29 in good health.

The CDR3 region has the DNA TGTGCCATCAGTGGTAGCAACGACGAAGCTTTCTTT. Translating gives CAISGSNDEAFF. The rearrangement joins TRBV10-3 to TRBJ1-1, with unresolved D. This CDR3 comprises 12 residues. Germline CDR1 ENHRY, CDR2 SYGVKD. Trimming shortened V by 4 bases and J by 8 bases, and 11 bases separated the two germline ends.

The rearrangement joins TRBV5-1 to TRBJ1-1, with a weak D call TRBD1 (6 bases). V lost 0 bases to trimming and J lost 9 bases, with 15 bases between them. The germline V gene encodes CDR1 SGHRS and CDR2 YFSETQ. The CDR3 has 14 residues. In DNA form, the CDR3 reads TGCGCCAGCAGCTTGGTTCCAGGGACAAACCAAGCTTTCTTT. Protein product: CASSLVPGTNQAFF.

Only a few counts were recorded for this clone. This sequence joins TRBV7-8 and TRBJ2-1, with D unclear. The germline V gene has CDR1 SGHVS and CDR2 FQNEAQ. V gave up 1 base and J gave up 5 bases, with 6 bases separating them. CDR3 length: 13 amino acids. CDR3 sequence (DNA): TGTGCCAGCAGCTTAGTACTAAACAATGAGCAGTTCTTC. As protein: CASSLVLNNEQFF.

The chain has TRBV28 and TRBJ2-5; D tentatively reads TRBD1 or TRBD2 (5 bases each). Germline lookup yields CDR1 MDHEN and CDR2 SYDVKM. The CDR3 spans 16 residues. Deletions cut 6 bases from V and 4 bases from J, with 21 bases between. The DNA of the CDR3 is TGTGCCAGCAGCTCAGGGACGGCCAAACGGGGAGAGACCCAGTACTTC. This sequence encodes CASSSGTAKRGETQYF.

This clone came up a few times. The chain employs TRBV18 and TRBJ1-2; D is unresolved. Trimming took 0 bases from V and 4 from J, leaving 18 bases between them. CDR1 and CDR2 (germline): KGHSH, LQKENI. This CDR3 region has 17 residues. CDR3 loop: CASSPPIGPALTYGYTF. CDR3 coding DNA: TGTGCCAGCTCACCACCGATCGGCCCAGCCTTAACCTATGGCTACACCTTC.

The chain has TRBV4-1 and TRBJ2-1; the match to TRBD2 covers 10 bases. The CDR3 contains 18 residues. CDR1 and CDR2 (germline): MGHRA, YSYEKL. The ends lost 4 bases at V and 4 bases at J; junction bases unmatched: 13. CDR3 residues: CASSPSSGRAWTYNEQFF. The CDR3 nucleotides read TGCGCCAGCAGCCCATCTAGCGGGAGAGCTTGGACTTACAATGAGCAGTTCTTC.

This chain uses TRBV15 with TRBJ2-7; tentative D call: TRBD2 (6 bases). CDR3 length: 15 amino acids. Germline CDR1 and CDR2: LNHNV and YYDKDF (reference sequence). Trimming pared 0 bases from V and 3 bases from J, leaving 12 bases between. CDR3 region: CATSRDLGGVYEQYF. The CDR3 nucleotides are TGTGCCACCAGCAGAGATCTTGGAGGGGTCTACGAGCAGTACTTC.

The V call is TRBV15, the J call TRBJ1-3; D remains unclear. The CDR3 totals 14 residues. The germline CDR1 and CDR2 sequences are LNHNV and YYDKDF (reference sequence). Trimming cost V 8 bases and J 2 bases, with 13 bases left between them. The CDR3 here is CATRRTKTGNTIYF. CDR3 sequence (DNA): TGTGCCACCCGTAGGACCAAGACTGGAAACACCATATATTTT.

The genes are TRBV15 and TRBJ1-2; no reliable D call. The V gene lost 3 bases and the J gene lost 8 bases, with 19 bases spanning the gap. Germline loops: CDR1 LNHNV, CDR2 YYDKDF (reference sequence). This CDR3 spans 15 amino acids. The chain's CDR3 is CATSSRRDGLEGYTF. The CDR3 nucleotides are TGTGCCACCAGCAGTCGAAGGGATGGGTTAGAAGGCTACACCTTC.

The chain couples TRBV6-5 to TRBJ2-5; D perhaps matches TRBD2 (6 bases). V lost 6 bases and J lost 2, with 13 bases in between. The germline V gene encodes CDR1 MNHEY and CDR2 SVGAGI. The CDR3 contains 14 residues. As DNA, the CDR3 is TGTGCCAGCAGGGCCGGGGGAGGTCAAGAGACCCAGTACTTC. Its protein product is CASRAGGGQETQYF.

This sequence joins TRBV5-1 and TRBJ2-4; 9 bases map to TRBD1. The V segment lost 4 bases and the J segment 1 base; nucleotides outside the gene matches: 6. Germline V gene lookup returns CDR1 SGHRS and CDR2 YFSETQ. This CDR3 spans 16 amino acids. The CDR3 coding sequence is TGCGCCAGCAGCATTACAGGGGGCCCGGCCAAAAACATTCAGTACTTC. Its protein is CASSITGGPAKNIQYF.

The CDR3 spells CASGSTLNQPQHF. DNA of the CDR3: TGTGCCAGCGGAAGCACCCTTAATCAGCCCCAGCATTTT. The genes are TRBV28 and TRBJ1-5; no firm D call. The CDR3 is 13 amino acids. Per germline, CDR1 MDHEN and CDR2 SYDVKM. V lost 8 bases and J 4 bases, leaving 12 bases between the germline ends.

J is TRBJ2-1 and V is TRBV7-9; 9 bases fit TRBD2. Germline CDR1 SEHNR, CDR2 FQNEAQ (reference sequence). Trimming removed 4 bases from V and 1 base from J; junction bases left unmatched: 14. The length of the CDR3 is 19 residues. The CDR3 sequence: CASSSSIIAGVGSYNEQFF. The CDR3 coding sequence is TGTGCCAGCAGCTCGAGTATAATAGCGGGAGTAGGTTCCTACAATGAGCAGTTCTTC. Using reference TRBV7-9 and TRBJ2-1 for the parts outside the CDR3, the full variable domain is DTGVSQNPRHKITKRGQNVTFRCDPISEHNRLYWYRQTLGQGPEFLTYFQNEAQLEKSRLLSDRFSAERPKGSFSTLEIQRTEQGDSAMYLCASSSSIIAGVGSYNEQFFGPGTRLTVL.

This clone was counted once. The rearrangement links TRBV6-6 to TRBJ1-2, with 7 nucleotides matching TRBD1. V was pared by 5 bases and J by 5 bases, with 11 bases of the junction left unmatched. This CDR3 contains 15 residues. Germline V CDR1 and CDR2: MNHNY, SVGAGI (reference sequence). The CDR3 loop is CASSRRQGVDYGYTF. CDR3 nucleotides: TGTGCCAGCAGTCGGAGACAGGGTGTGGATTATGGCTACACCTTC.

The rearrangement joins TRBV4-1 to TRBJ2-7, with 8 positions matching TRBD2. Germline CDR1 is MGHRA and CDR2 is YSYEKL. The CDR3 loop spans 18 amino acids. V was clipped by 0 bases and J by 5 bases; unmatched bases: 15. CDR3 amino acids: CASSQEAPLKREYNEQYF. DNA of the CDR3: TGCGCCAGCAGCCAAGAAGCCCCTTTGAAGCGGGAGTATAACGAGCAGTACTTC.

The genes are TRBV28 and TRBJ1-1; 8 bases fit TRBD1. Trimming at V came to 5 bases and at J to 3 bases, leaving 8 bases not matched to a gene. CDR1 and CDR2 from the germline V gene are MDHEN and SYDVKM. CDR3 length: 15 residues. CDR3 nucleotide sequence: TGTGCCAGCAGTCTTCTCGGACAGGGAGACACTGAAGCTTTCTTT. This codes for CASSLLGQGDTEAFF.

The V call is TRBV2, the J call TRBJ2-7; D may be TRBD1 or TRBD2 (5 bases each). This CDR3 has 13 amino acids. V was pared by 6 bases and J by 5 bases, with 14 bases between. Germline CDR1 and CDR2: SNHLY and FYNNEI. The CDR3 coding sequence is TGTGCCAGCAGGGGGGACCACTGGGACGAGCAGTACTTC. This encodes CASRGDHWDEQYF.

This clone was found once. DNA for the CDR3: TGTGCCTGGAGTGTAGGTGTGTCCTACGAGCAGTACTTC. It encodes CAWSVGVSYEQYF. The chain employs TRBV30 and TRBJ2-7, with D uncertain. The V gene's germline CDR1 is GTSNPN and CDR2 SVGIG (reference sequence). V lost 0 bases to trimming and J lost 1 base, with 7 bases between them. The CDR3 contains 13 residues.

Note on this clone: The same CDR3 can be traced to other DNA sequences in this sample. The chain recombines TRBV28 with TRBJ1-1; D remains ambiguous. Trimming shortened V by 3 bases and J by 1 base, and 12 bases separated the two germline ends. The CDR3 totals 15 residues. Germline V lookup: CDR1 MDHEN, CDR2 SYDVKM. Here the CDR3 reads CASSFLTGSNTEAFF. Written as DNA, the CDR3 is TGTGCCAGCAGTTTTTTGACCGGCTCGAACACTGAAGCTTTCTTT.

CDR3 loop: CASTPLGGSMETQYF. The DNA for the CDR3 is TGTGCCAGCACCCCCCTCGGCGGGAGTATGGAGACCCAGTACTTC. The V call is TRBV6-5, the J call TRBJ2-5; 7 nucleotides align to TRBD2. The CDR3 totals 15 residues. Looked up from germline, CDR1 is MNHEY and CDR2 is SVGAGI. Germline trimming cut 7 bases from V and 5 bases from J; bases unmatched to any gene: 13.

The CDR3 loop reads CSVEGTGGPRRLAKNIQYF. The CDR3 nucleotides read TGCAGCGTTGAGGGAACAGGGGGCCCCCGGAGACTAGCCAAAAACATTCAGTACTTC. The V and J genes are TRBV29-1 and TRBJ2-4; 9 nucleotides align to TRBD1. The J segment lost 0 bases and the V segment lost 3 bases, leaving 15 bases of the junction unmatched. Germline V gene lookup returns CDR1 SQVTM and CDR2 ANQGSEA. The CDR3 consists of 19 residues.

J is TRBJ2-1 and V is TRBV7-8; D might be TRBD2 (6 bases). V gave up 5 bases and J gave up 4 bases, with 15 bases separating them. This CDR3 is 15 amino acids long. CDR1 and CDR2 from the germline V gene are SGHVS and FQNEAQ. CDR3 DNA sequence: TGTGCCAGCAGCGGGGACTTATCCCCATACAATGAGCAGTTCTTC. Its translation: CASSGDLSPYNEQFF.

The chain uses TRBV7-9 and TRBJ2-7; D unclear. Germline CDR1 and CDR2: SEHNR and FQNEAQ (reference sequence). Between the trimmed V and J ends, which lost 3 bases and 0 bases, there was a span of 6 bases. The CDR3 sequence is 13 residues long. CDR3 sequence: CASSLDRSYEQYF. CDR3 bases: TGTGCCAGCAGCTTGGACCGCTCCTACGAGCAGTACTTC.

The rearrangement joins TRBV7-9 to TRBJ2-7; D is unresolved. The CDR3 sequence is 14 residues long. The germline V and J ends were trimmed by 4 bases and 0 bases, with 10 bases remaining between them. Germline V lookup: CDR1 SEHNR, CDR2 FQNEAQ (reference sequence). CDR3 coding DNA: TGTGCCAGCAGCTCGGATCATAGCTCCTACGAGCAGTACTTC. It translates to CASSSDHSSYEQYF. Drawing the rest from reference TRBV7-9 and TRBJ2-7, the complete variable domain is DTGVSQNPRHKITKRGQNVTFRCDPISEHNRLYWYRQTLGQGPEFLTYFQNEAQLEKSRLLSDRFSAERPKGSFSTLEIQRTEQGDSAMYLCASSSDHSSYEQYFGPGTRLTVT.

This CDR3 is CASSLTAGGTEAFF. In DNA form, the CDR3 reads TGTGCCAGCAGTTTAACCGCAGGAGGGACTGAAGCTTTCTTT. The V gene is TRBV27, the J gene TRBJ1-1; no clear D gene. This CDR3 has 14 amino acids. Trimming pared 2 bases from V and 5 bases from J, leaving 12 bases between. Germline lookup yields CDR1 MNHEY and CDR2 SMNVEV (reference sequence).